This T cell receptor (beta chain) was profiled in a study of T cell repertoires in aging, cancer and after chemotherapy. On the study more broadly: The full dataset contained 8.5 million to 10 million TCR reads.

Per the germline V gene, CDR1 is MNHEY and CDR2 is SVGAGI. With 4 bases clipped from V and 0 bases from J, the junction kept 5 bases outside the gene matches. There are 15 residues in the CDR3. Peripheral blood genomic DNA, not sorted cells or RNA, was the template. Study conclusions and caveats: In healthy donors, age-related TCR diversity loss mainly reflected lost richness. Untreated cancer patients had significantly lower blood TCR diversity than age-matched healthy donors.

A mixed TRB-A/B primer pool amplified rearranged TRB by multiplex touch-down PCR. MiXCR, applied by TCRdb to the multiplex PCR reads, yields one record per CDR3 protein. The sample has about 4,300 distinct CDR3 sequences; roughly 36% are singletons. Comment on this clonotype: The antigen is undetermined.

The chain uses TRBV6-5 and TRBJ1-1; 7 bases are shared with TRBD1. The clonotype comes from a human donor with a blood cancer. Sequenced material: blood. The CDR3 DNA sequence: TGTGCCAGCAGTTCTGACAGGGCGGTGAACACTGAAGCTTTCTTT. It codes for CASSSDRAVNTEAFF.